The sample holds a few counts of the clone carrying this TCR beta chain. TCRdb called the 5' RACE reads again in MiXCR, with one record for every CDR3 protein. The repertoire holds around 470,000 distinct CDR3 sequences, with roughly 20% as singletons. The data are from a study of T-cell memory formation after mild COVID-19. V lost 6 bases, J lost 6 bases, and 17 bases lay in between. Germline CDR1 and CDR2: MNHNY and SVGAGI (reference sequence). CDR3 length: 14 amino acids. J is TRBJ1-2 and V is TRBV6-6; TRBD1 might be the D (6 bases). This TCR derives from an adult woman who had mild COVID-19 (a few samples of this study predate the infection). Cell type and time point are not known. Sequenced: PBMCs or a T cell subset sorted from them (not recorded which). The DNA of the CDR3 is TGTGCCAGCAGAGGGGGTCTTACAGGGCATGGCTACACCTTC. Translated, it gives CASRGGLTGHGYTF.